A selection of T cell receptor beta chains follows, all from one sample in a study of glioma-infiltrating T cells. TCRdb reprocessed the multiplex PCR reads via MiXCR and lists one record per CDR3 protein. The sample has about 400,000 distinct CDR3 sequences; roughly 41% are singletons. The sequencing sample was made of glioma tissue, nonneoplastic brain tissue, or PBMCs (not recorded which). The receptor set was obtained from a human donor with low-grade glioma or glioblastoma, undergoing nonglioma brain surgery, or in good health (not recorded which). CDR3s include the opening cysteine and the closing phenylalanine or tryptophan. Each record gives: V gene, J gene, D gene, clone size, CDR3 protein, CDR3 DNA. D genes are given only for firm matches. Part of the rows lack a size; the others show once, few, many or a class for expanded clones.

V gene: TRBV2
J gene: TRBJ1-1
D gene: TRBD1
clone size: few
CDR3 protein: CAIRDREPTEAFF
CDR3 DNA: TGTGCCATCCGGGACAGGGAGCCCACTGAAGCTTTCTTT

V gene: TRBV19
J gene: TRBJ2-5
D gene: -
clone size: -
CDR3 protein: CASSPLIQETQYF
CDR3 DNA: TGTGCCAGTAGCCCATTAATCCAAGAGACCCAGTACTTC

V gene: TRBV7-9
J gene: TRBJ2-7
D gene: -
clone size: -
CDR3 protein: CASSLVAARSEQYF
CDR3 DNA: TGTGCCAGCAGCTTAGTGGCGGCTAGAAGTGAGCAGTACTTC

V gene: TRBV6-2/TRBV6-3
J gene: TRBJ2-1
D gene: -
clone size: once
CDR3 protein: CASSREGRYNEQFF
CDR3 DNA: TGTGCCAGCAGTCGAGAGGGGAGATACAATGAGCAGTTCTTC

V gene: TRBV5-1
J gene: TRBJ1-1
D gene: -
clone size: -
CDR3 protein: CASSLVQGHTEAFF
CDR3 DNA: TGCGCCAGCAGCTTGGTTCAGGGGCACACTGAAGCTTTCTTT

V gene: TRBV4-3
J gene: TRBJ2-3
D gene: -
clone size: few
CDR3 protein: CASSQGTAGRGDTQYF
CDR3 DNA: TGCGCCAGCAGCCAAGGAACAGCGGGCAGGGGAGATACGCAGTATTTT

V gene: TRBV15
J gene: TRBJ2-1
D gene: -
clone size: many
CDR3 protein: CATSSRDSNNEQFF
CDR3 DNA: TGTGCCACCAGCAGCCGGGACTCCAACAATGAGCAGTTCTTC

V gene: TRBV20-1
J gene: TRBJ2-7
D gene: TRBD2
clone size: once
CDR3 protein: CSARDPAGALSYKQYF
CDR3 DNA: TGCAGTGCTAGAGATCCGGCGGGAGCCCTCTCCTACAAGCAGTACTTC

V gene: TRBV28
J gene: TRBJ1-1
D gene: -
clone size: few
CDR3 protein: CASSLQTEAFF
CDR3 DNA: TGTGCCAGCAGTCTACAAACTGAAGCTTTCTTT

V gene: TRBV3-1
J gene: TRBJ2-1
D gene: -
clone size: once
CDR3 protein: CASSQITGAYNEQFF
CDR3 DNA: TGTGCCAGCAGCCAAATAACAGGTGCCTACAATGAGCAGTTCTTC

V gene: TRBV14
J gene: TRBJ2-5
D gene: TRBD1
clone size: -
CDR3 protein: CASSGQGPVYF
CDR3 DNA: TGTGCCAGCAGCGGACAGGGACCAGTGTACTTC

V gene: TRBV20-1
J gene: TRBJ2-7
D gene: TRBD2
clone size: -
CDR3 protein: CSAVGLAERYEQYF
CDR3 DNA: TGCAGTGCCGTCGGACTAGCGGAGCGCTACGAGCAGTACTTC

V gene: TRBV6-1
J gene: TRBJ2-7
D gene: TRBD2
clone size: -
CDR3 protein: CAVGGLAVTWQYF
CDR3 DNA: TGTGCCGTCGGGGGACTAGCGGTTACGTGGCAGTACTTC

V gene: TRBV20-1
J gene: TRBJ2-5
D gene: -
clone size: many
CDR3 protein: CSARQRETQYF
CDR3 DNA: TGCAGTGCTCGACAAAGGGAGACCCAGTACTTC

V gene: TRBV6-6
J gene: TRBJ1-2
D gene: -
clone size: many
CDR3 protein: CASSYSIQSYGYTF
CDR3 DNA: TGTGCCAGCAGCTACTCGATCCAGTCCTATGGCTACACCTTC

V gene: TRBV4-2
J gene: TRBJ2-5
D gene: -
clone size: few
CDR3 protein: CASSQVPSETQYF
CDR3 DNA: TGTGCCAGCAGCCAAGTACCATCAGAGACCCAGTACTTC

V gene: TRBV4-3
J gene: TRBJ1-1
D gene: -
clone size: -
CDR3 protein: CASSQVPVGSTEAFF
CDR3 DNA: TGCGCCAGCAGCCAAGTGCCTGTAGGGAGCACTGAAGCTTTCTTT

V gene: TRBV7-9
J gene: TRBJ2-7
D gene: TRBD1
clone size: -
CDR3 protein: CASSLVQGDRVEQYF
CDR3 DNA: TGTGCCAGCAGCTTAGTTCAAGGAGACAGGGTCGAGCAGTACTTC

V gene: TRBV15
J gene: TRBJ2-4
D gene: TRBD1
clone size: -
CDR3 protein: CAASKTGGRDIQYF
CDR3 DNA: TGTGCCGCCAGCAAAACAGGGGGCAGGGACATTCAGTACTTC

V gene: TRBV28
J gene: TRBJ1-1
D gene: TRBD1
clone size: few
CDR3 protein: CASRSGQGSTEAFF
CDR3 DNA: TGTGCCAGCAGATCAGGACAGGGGTCCACTGAAGCTTTCTTT

V gene: TRBV7-2
J gene: TRBJ2-1
D gene: TRBD1
clone size: many
CDR3 protein: CASSRFGQVTYNEQFF
CDR3 DNA: TGTGCCAGCAGCCGATTCGGACAGGTGACCTACAATGAGCAGTTCTTC

V gene: TRBV5-4
J gene: TRBJ1-2
D gene: -
clone size: -
CDR3 protein: CASSSARAFNYGYTF
CDR3 DNA: TGTGCCAGCAGCTCGGCCAGGGCCTTTAACTATGGCTACACCTTC

V gene: TRBV10-3
J gene: TRBJ1-4
D gene: -
clone size: -
CDR3 protein: CAISGTYNEKLFF
CDR3 DNA: TGTGCCATTTCCGGGACTTACAATGAAAAACTGTTTTTT

V gene: TRBV7-9
J gene: TRBJ2-1
D gene: TRBD2
clone size: few
CDR3 protein: CASSPMGEGEQFF
CDR3 DNA: TGTGCCAGCAGCCCGATGGGGGAGGGGGAGCAGTTCTTC

V gene: TRBV20-1
J gene: TRBJ2-3
D gene: -
clone size: many
CDR3 protein: CSGEGTRTDTQYF
CDR3 DNA: TGCAGTGGAGAGGGGACCCGCACAGATACGCAGTATTTT

V gene: TRBV12-3/TRBV12-4
J gene: TRBJ1-2
D gene: -
clone size: -
CDR3 protein: CASSLTGADYGYTF
CDR3 DNA: TGTGCCAGCAGTTTAACCGGGGCAGACTATGGCTACACCTTC

V gene: TRBV24-1
J gene: TRBJ1-3
D gene: -
clone size: few
CDR3 protein: CATSGTGTSTIYF
CDR3 DNA: TGTGCCACCAGTGGAACAGGGACCTCAACCATATATTTT

V gene: TRBV7-2
J gene: TRBJ2-5
D gene: -
clone size: -
CDR3 protein: CASSLAFLETQYF
CDR3 DNA: TGTGCCAGCAGCTTAGCTTTCTTGGAGACCCAGTACTTC

V gene: TRBV19
J gene: TRBJ2-7
D gene: TRBD1
clone size: -
CDR3 protein: CASNQQGRYEQYF
CDR3 DNA: TGTGCCAGTAATCAACAGGGGCGCTACGAGCAGTACTTC

V gene: TRBV29-1
J gene: TRBJ2-5
D gene: -
clone size: -
CDR3 protein: CSGSGQQETQYF
CDR3 DNA: TGCAGCGGATCGGGACAACAAGAGACCCAGTACTTC

V gene: TRBV6-2/TRBV6-3
J gene: TRBJ1-5
D gene: -
clone size: many
CDR3 protein: CASSPLRGVNQPQHF
CDR3 DNA: TGTGCCAGCAGTCCATTACGGGGAGTCAATCAGCCCCAGCATTTT

V gene: TRBV20-1
J gene: TRBJ2-7
D gene: -
clone size: few
CDR3 protein: CSALRTYEQYF
CDR3 DNA: TGCAGTGCTCTTAGGACCTACGAGCAGTACTTC

V gene: TRBV20-1
J gene: TRBJ2-3
D gene: -
clone size: few
CDR3 protein: CSARDLSRFGGTDTQYF
CDR3 DNA: TGCAGTGCTAGAGATCTTTCCAGGTTCGGGGGCACAGATACGCAGTATTTT

V gene: TRBV3-1
J gene: TRBJ2-1
D gene: -
clone size: few
CDR3 protein: CASSPDLVRSPFF
CDR3 DNA: TGTGCCAGCAGCCCGGACCTCGTCCGCTCCCCGTTCTTC

V gene: TRBV4-2
J gene: TRBJ2-1
D gene: -
clone size: -
CDR3 protein: CASSQEVFSGPNEQFF
CDR3 DNA: TGTGCCAGCAGCCAAGAAGTATTCTCCGGGCCCAATGAGCAGTTCTTC

V gene: TRBV6-2/TRBV6-3
J gene: TRBJ1-2
D gene: -
clone size: many
CDR3 protein: CASSPTRNYGYTF
CDR3 DNA: TGTGCCAGCAGTCCCACAAGGAACTATGGCTACACCTTC

V gene: TRBV28
J gene: TRBJ1-2
D gene: -
clone size: once
CDR3 protein: CASSPESVYDYTF
CDR3 DNA: TGTGCCAGCAGCCCAGAGTCGGTCTATGACTACACCTTC

V gene: TRBV28
J gene: TRBJ2-5
D gene: TRBD2
clone size: many
CDR3 protein: CASSWAGGPQETQYF
CDR3 DNA: TGTGCCAGCAGTTGGGCGGGAGGGCCTCAAGAGACCCAGTACTTC

V gene: TRBV15
J gene: TRBJ1-2
D gene: -
clone size: -
CDR3 protein: CATSRDPGAYGYTF
CDR3 DNA: TGTGCCACCAGCAGAGATCCCGGAGCCTATGGCTACACCTTC

V gene: TRBV20-1
J gene: TRBJ2-1
D gene: TRBD2
clone size: -
CDR3 protein: CSARDHVGRTNNEQFF
CDR3 DNA: TGCAGTGCTAGAGATCACGTCGGGAGGACTAACAATGAGCAGTTCTTC

V gene: TRBV6-2/TRBV6-3
J gene: TRBJ1-1
D gene: -
clone size: many
CDR3 protein: CASSYFEGVNTEAFF
CDR3 DNA: TGTGCCAGCAGTTACTTTGAAGGGGTGAACACTGAAGCTTTCTTT

V gene: TRBV19
J gene: TRBJ1-1
D gene: -
clone size: -
CDR3 protein: CASSNENTEAFF
CDR3 DNA: TGTGCCAGTAGTAACGAGAACACTGAAGCTTTCTTT

V gene: TRBV28
J gene: TRBJ2-2
D gene: -
clone size: few
CDR3 protein: CASSFYTGMNTGELFF
CDR3 DNA: TGTGCCAGCAGTTTTTATACAGGGATGAACACCGGGGAGCTGTTTTTT

V gene: TRBV29-1
J gene: TRBJ2-1
D gene: -
clone size: few
CDR3 protein: CSVVSASYNEQFF
CDR3 DNA: TGCAGCGTTGTTTCGGCCTCCTACAATGAGCAGTTCTTC

V gene: TRBV20-1
J gene: TRBJ2-1
D gene: -
clone size: -
CDR3 protein: CSARDYNEQFF
CDR3 DNA: TGCAGTGCGCGGGACTACAATGAGCAGTTCTTC

V gene: TRBV20-1
J gene: TRBJ2-7
D gene: -
clone size: -
CDR3 protein: CSARSLLGLAKYNEQYF
CDR3 DNA: TGCAGTGCTAGATCCCTCCTGGGGCTAGCAAAATACAATGAGCAGTACTTC

V gene: TRBV28
J gene: TRBJ1-1
D gene: -
clone size: many
CDR3 protein: CASSVSLGASTEAFF
CDR3 DNA: TGTGCCAGCAGTGTTAGTTTAGGGGCGAGCACTGAAGCTTTCTTT

V gene: TRBV3-1
J gene: TRBJ1-1
D gene: TRBD1
clone size: -
CDR3 protein: CASIQKGLPGGAFF
CDR3 DNA: TGTGCCAGCATCCAGAAGGGCCTCCCAGGGGGAGCTTTCTTT

V gene: TRBV19
J gene: TRBJ1-5
D gene: -
clone size: -
CDR3 protein: CASSEIGLGQPQHF
CDR3 DNA: TGTGCCAGTAGTGAAATAGGTTTGGGACAGCCCCAGCATTTT

V gene: TRBV20-1
J gene: TRBJ1-4
D gene: -
clone size: -
CDR3 protein: CSARDPGTNEKLFF
CDR3 DNA: TGCAGTGCTAGAGATCCCGGAACTAATGAAAAACTGTTTTTT